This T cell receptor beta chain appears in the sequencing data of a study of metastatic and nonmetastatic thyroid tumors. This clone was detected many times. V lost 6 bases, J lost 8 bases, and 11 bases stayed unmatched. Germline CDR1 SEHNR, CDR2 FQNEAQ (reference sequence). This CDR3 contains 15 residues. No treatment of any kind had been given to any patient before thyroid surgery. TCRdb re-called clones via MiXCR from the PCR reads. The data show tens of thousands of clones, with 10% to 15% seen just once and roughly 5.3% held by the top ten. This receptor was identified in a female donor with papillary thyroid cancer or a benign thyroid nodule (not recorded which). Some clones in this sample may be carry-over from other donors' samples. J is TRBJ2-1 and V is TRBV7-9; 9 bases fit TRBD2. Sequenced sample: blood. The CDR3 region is CASSPTGTSSHEQFF. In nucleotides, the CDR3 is TGTGCCAGCAGTCCCACAGGGACTAGCTCCCATGAGCAGTTCTTC.